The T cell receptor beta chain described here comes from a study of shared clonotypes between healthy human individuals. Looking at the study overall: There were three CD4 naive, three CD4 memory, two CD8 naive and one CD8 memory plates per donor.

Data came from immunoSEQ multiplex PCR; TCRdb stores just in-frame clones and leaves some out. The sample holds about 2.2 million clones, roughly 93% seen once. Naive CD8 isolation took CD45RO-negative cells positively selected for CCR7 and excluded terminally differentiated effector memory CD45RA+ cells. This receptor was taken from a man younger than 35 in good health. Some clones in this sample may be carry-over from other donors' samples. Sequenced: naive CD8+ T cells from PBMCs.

The chain's CDR3 is CASSPRPGDTEAFF. The CDR3 region has the DNA TGTGCCAGCAGCCCAAGACCCGGGGACACTGAAGCTTTCTTT. The chain recombines TRBV13 with TRBJ1-1; D is ambiguous. This CDR3 spans 14 amino acids. V lost 5 bases and J 3 bases, leaving 13 bases between the germline ends. Germline CDR1 PRHDT, CDR2 FYEKMQ (reference sequence).